This TCR beta chain was sequenced during a study of shared clonotypes between healthy human individuals. Whole-study results and caveats: Estimated richness values were generally larger in naive subsets than in memory subsets. Clonotypes shared by all four sorted-subset donors had higher generation probabilities than non-shared clonotypes. Of the naive CD4 clonotypes, roughly 5.2% were shared across several donors.

Profiled with immunoSEQ multiplex PCR; TCRdb holds only in-frame clones, not every one. The data hold 2.5 million or so clones, with around nine tenths observed a single time. The CDR3 is 14 amino acids. Germline CDR1 is SGHTA and CDR2 is FQGNSA. V lost 2 bases and J lost 0, with 8 bases in between. Comments on this clone: Its antigen is not known.

This chain connects TRBV7-2 to TRBJ2-7; the D gene is possibly TRBD2 (6 bases). This TCR was recovered from a man aged 18 to 29 in good health. The sequenced material came from naive CD4+ T cells sorted from blood. Indicated subset: CD45RA+ positively selected. The CDR3 sequence: CASSLMTSSYEQYF. CDR3 sequence (DNA): TGTGCCAGCAGCTTAATGACTAGCTCCTACGAGCAGTACTTC.